Listed here are 14 T cell receptor beta chains from one sample, sequenced in a study of shared clonotypes between healthy human individuals. The repertoire was sequenced with immunoSEQ multiplex PCR; TCRdb's copy has only in-frame clones and lacks some. The sample lists more than 550,000 clones; about 92% were seen once. Sequencing was done on a sample of memory CD8+ T cells from PBMCs. Subset denoted: CD45RO+ cells pooled with CCR7-negative TemRA cells. All receptors come from a man aged 18 to 29 in good health. Some clones in this sample may be carry-over from other donors' samples.

The rearrangement joins TRBV6-6 to TRBJ2-7; no definite D call. Trimming removed 2 bases at V and 5 bases at J, with 10 bases between. The length of the CDR3 is 13 residues. CDR1 MNHNY and CDR2 SVGAGI come from the germline V gene (reference sequence). CDR3 DNA sequence: TGTGCCAGCAGTTACGCGGCGTCGGACGAGCAGTACTTC. This sequence encodes CASSYAASDEQYF.

The chain has TRBV19 and TRBJ2-1; 9 bases agree with TRBD2. This CDR3 has 16 residues. The germline CDR1 and CDR2 sequences are LNHDA and SQIVND (reference sequence). The V and J ends lost 0 bases and 6 bases, in that order; junction bases with no gene match: 6. CDR3 loop: CASSIDFLAGLNEQFF. Written as DNA, the CDR3 is TGTGCCAGTAGTATAGACTTCCTAGCGGGGCTCAATGAGCAGTTCTTC.

Remarks on this clone: Other DNA sequences in the sample encode the same CDR3. The J gene is TRBJ2-1, the V gene TRBV19, with TRBD1 identical over 7 bases. CDR1 and CDR2 from the germline V gene are LNHDA and SQIVND (reference sequence). The CDR3 sequence is 14 residues long. Trimming removed 3 bases from V and 4 bases from J; junction bases left unmatched: 3. The CDR3 here is CASSIGTAYNEQFF. CDR3 DNA: TGTGCCAGTAGTATCGGGACAGCTTACAATGAGCAGTTCTTC. The full variable domain, completed using reference TRBV19 and TRBJ2-1, is DGGITQSPKYLFRKEGQNVTLSCEQNLNHDAMYWYRQDPGQGLRLIYYSQIVNDFQKGDIAEGYSVSREKKESFPLTVTSAQKNPTAFYLCASSIGTAYNEQFFGPGTRLTVL.

This clone was counted between two and nine times. The rearrangement uses TRBV2 and TRBJ1-1; tentative D call: TRBD1 (6 bases). V lost 10 bases and J lost 11, with 17 bases in between. The CDR3 covers 11 residues. The germline gives CDR1 SNHLY, CDR2 FYNNEI. The CDR3 nucleotides are TGTGCCACCCCAACACAGGGTTCGGCTTTCTTT. Translation gives CATPTQGSAFF. The variable domain in full, completed from reference TRBV2 and TRBJ1-1, reads EPEVTQTPSHQVTQMGQEVILRCVPISNHLYFYWYRQILGQKVEFLVSFYNNEISEKSEIFDDQFSVERPDGSNFTLKIRSTKLEDSAMYFCATPTQGSAFFGQGTRLTVV.

The chain recombines TRBV9 with TRBJ2-2; D unresolved. The V gene's germline CDR1 is SGDLS and CDR2 YYNGEE. Trimming pared 3 bases from V and 4 bases from J, leaving 10 bases between. The CDR3 spans 14 residues. CDR3 bases: TGTGCCAGCAGCGGAGGTTCGGGCACCGGGGAGCTGTTTTTT. Protein product: CASSGGSGTGELFF.

This rearrangement joins TRBV11-2 to TRBJ2-1; possible D gene TRBD2, 6 bases. CDR3 size: 17 residues. Germline V CDR1 and CDR2: SGHAT, FQNNGV. The ends were cut back, 1 base at V and 3 bases at J, with 16 bases in the middle. CDR3 sequence (DNA): TGTGCCAGCAGCTTAGGGGACTCCCATTCCAACTACAATGAGCAGTTCTTC. Translated, it gives CASSLGDSHSNYNEQFF.

V gene TRBV29-1 combines with J gene TRBJ2-2, with 10 bases identical to TRBD1. In germline, CDR1 is SQVTM, CDR2 ANQGSEA. V trimming: 5 bases; J trimming: 5 bases; junction bases outside the gene matches: 5. This CDR3 contains 14 residues. DNA for the CDR3: TGCAGCGTTCAAGGACAGGGGGTTACCGGGGAGCTGTTTTTT. It codes for CSVQGQGVTGELFF.

Note on this clone: This same CDR3 is encoded by further DNA sequences in the sample. The chain links TRBV9 to TRBJ2-7; D uncertain. Germline CDR1 SGDLS, CDR2 YYNGEE. Trimming left V 2 bases short and J 1 base short, with 7 bases between. The CDR3 is made up of 13 amino acids. The CDR3 sequence is CASSVGSSYEQYF. CDR3 DNA sequence: TGTGCCAGCAGCGTGGGAAGTTCCTACGAGCAGTACTTC.

The CDR3 bases are TGTGCCAGCAGACGGACACGGGCTTACAATGAGCAGTTCTTC. The encoded protein is CASRRTRAYNEQFF. The rearrangement links TRBV27 to TRBJ2-1; D is perhaps TRBD1 (5 bases). Per germline, CDR1 MNHEY and CDR2 SMNVEV (reference sequence). The CDR3 is 14 amino acids. The V and J ends lost 6 bases and 4 bases respectively, with 13 bases between them.

The V and J genes are TRBV15 and TRBJ2-2; TRBD2 might be the D (5 bases). Germline CDR1 reads LNHNV; CDR2 reads YYDKDF (reference sequence). V shed 5 bases and J shed 7 bases, with 17 bases lying between them. This CDR3 is 15 amino acids long. The CDR3 loop reads CATSFNGNGGGELFF. CDR3 coding DNA: TGTGCCACCAGCTTCAACGGGAATGGAGGCGGGGAGCTGTTTTTT.

The chain couples TRBV4-1 to TRBJ2-1, with 8 bases aligning to TRBD2. Germline V gene sequence: CDR1 MGHRA, CDR2 YSYEKL. V trimming: 0 bases; J trimming: 0 bases; junction bases outside the gene matches: 7. The CDR3 loop spans 18 amino acids. The CDR3 DNA reads TGCGCCAGCAGCCAAGATGCCCCCAGCGGGAGCTCCTACAATGAGCAGTTCTTC. It codes for CASSQDAPSGSSYNEQFF.

The CDR3 here is CASSVRTREGLVDTQYF. The CDR3 coding sequence is TGTGCCAGCAGCGTAAGGACGCGGGAGGGCCTGGTAGATACGCAGTATTTT. The J gene is TRBJ2-3, the V gene TRBV9, with 9 nucleotides matching TRBD2. The CDR3 consists of 17 residues. CDR1 and CDR2 from the germline V gene are SGDLS and YYNGEE. V was pared by 1 base and J by 5 bases, with 11 bases of the junction left unmatched.

For the CDR3, the DNA is TGTGCCAGCAGTGGCACCAGGGTCAATGAGCAGTTCTTC. Translated, it gives CASSGTRVNEQFF. The chain links TRBV9 to TRBJ2-1; D might be TRBD1 (5 bases). This CDR3 is built from 13 residues. Germline assignment: CDR1 SGDLS and CDR2 YYNGEE. Trimming pared 5 bases from V and 6 bases from J, leaving 12 bases between.

The V gene is TRBV4-2, the J gene TRBJ2-1, with 14 bases fitting TRBD2. There are 17 residues in the CDR3. V was pared by 0 bases and J by 8 bases, with 6 bases of the junction left unmatched. The germline gives CDR1 LGHNA, CDR2 YNFKEQ. The DNA for the CDR3 is TGTGCCAGCAGCCAAGATTGGGGACTAGCGGGAGAGTATGAGCAGTTCTTC. It codes for CASSQDWGLAGEYEQFF.